A single sample gave rise to the 31 T cell receptor beta chains below, sequenced in a study of chemoradiotherapy in HPV16-positive cancers. Here immunoSEQ multiplex PCR was the method, and the copy in TCRdb shows in-frame clones only, minus some. Of around 12,000 clones listed, about four fifths were seen once; the top ten hold 1.1%. This specimen was collected from a patient who underwent chemoradiotherapy. These receptors were collected from a human donor with HPV-associated anogenital cancer.

The genes are TRBV11-2 and TRBJ2-1, with D unclear. The CDR3 totals 12 residues. The V end was cut by 0 bases, the J end by 15 bases, with 12 bases between. Germline CDR1 SGHAT, CDR2 FQNNGV. This CDR3 is CASSLDGPESFF. The CDR3 nucleotides are TGTGCCAGCAGCTTAGATGGCCCTGAATCGTTCTTC. Looking up the rest from reference TRBV11-2 and TRBJ2-1 gives the full variable domain: EAGVAQSPRYKIIEKRQSVAFWCNPISGHATLYWYQQILGQGPKLLIQFQNNGVVDDSQLPKDRFSAERLKGVDSTLKIQPAKLEDSAVYLCASSLDGPESFFGPGTRLTVL.

This rearrangement joins TRBV30 to TRBJ2-7; 7 bases match TRBD1. Germline CDR1 reads GTSNPN; CDR2 reads SVGIG (reference sequence). The CDR3 spans 13 residues. Trimming took 5 bases from V and 2 from J; bases not matched to a gene: 6. This CDR3 reads CAWFRDRPYEQYF. As DNA, the CDR3 is TGTGCCTGGTTCCGGGACAGACCCTACGAGCAGTACTTC.

J is TRBJ1-5 and V is TRBV28; 7 positions agree with TRBD1. J lost 4 bases, V lost 6 bases, and 15 bases had no gene match. CDR1 is MDHEN and CDR2 is SYDVKM in the germline V gene. The CDR3 spans 17 residues. CDR3 DNA sequence: TGTGCCAGCAGCCCCACAGGGGATAGCTTGAGGAATCAGCCCCAGCATTTT. Residues: CASSPTGDSLRNQPQHF.

This sequence joins TRBV14 and TRBJ1-1; D ambiguous. The CDR3 length is 12 residues. V lost 1 base, J lost 10 bases, and 10 bases lay in between. Germline V CDR1 and CDR2: SGHDN, FVKESK. The CDR3 protein is CASSQGGSRAFF. CDR3 bases: TGTGCCAGCAGCCAAGGAGGGAGTAGAGCTTTCTTT.

The chain combines TRBV6-5 with TRBJ2-1, with 8 nucleotides matching TRBD2. With 5 bases clipped from V and 4 bases from J, the junction kept 7 bases outside the gene matches. Germline CDR1 and CDR2: MNHEY and SVGAGI. CDR3 length equals 15 residues. DNA of the CDR3: TGTGCCAGCAGTCGGACTAGCTCGGGGTACAATGAGCAGTTCTTC. Protein: CASSRTSSGYNEQFF.

This clone was counted a few times. The rearrangement links TRBV19 to TRBJ2-5; D may be TRBD1 or TRBD2 (6 bases each). Germline assignment: CDR1 LNHDA and CDR2 SQIVND (reference sequence). The CDR3 has 17 residues. The V and J ends lost 3 bases and 2 bases respectively, with 19 bases between them. The CDR3 sequence is CASSIRGLQTFQETQYF. CDR3 DNA: TGTGCCAGTAGTATCCGGGGGCTACAAACCTTTCAAGAGACCCAGTACTTC.

This chain joins TRBV1 and TRBJ2-7; the D call in the table, TRBD2, was not verified against the DNA. TRBV1 is described as a pseudogene. The CDR3 is 15 amino acids. The DNA for the CDR3 is TGCACCAGCAGCCGTTCTAGCGGGGGGGCGTACGAGCAGTACTTC. Its protein product is CTSSRSSGGAYEQYF.

In DNA form, the CDR3 reads TGTGCCTGGAGAGATCCCCCGGGGGAAAAACTGTTTTTT. Amino acid sequence: CAWRDPPGEKLFF. The chain is built from TRBV30 and TRBJ1-4; D is unresolved. CDR3 length: 13 amino acids. CDR1 and CDR2 from the germline V gene are GTSNPN and SVGIG (reference sequence). V was cut by 3 bases and J by 8 bases, with 13 bases left in between.

This chain joins TRBV5-1 and TRBJ1-3; possibly TRBD1 for D (6 bases). CDR3 length equals 14 residues. The V gene's germline CDR1 is SGHRS and CDR2 YFSETQ. The V end lost 4 bases, the J end lost 1 base, and 9 bases lay between the germline ends. CDR3: CASSLQGSGNTIYF. CDR3 nucleotides: TGCGCCAGCAGCCTTCAGGGGTCTGGAAACACCATATATTTT.

V and J are TRBV6-1 and TRBJ1-2; 10 bases are shared with TRBD1. The junction had 4 bases not matched to a gene; V was cut back by 2 bases and J by 4 bases. The CDR3 has 15 amino acids. Germline CDR1 and CDR2: MNHNS and SASEGT. The CDR3 region has the DNA TGTGCCAGCAGTGAATGGACAGGGGGGAGCTATGGCTACACCTTC. This encodes CASSEWTGGSYGYTF.

The chain recombines TRBV7-3 with TRBJ1-1, with D tentatively TRBD1 (5 bases). The length of the CDR3 is 14 residues. The germline V gene encodes CDR1 SGHTA and CDR2 FQGTGA. V lost 5 bases and J 4 bases, leaving 14 bases between the germline ends. CDR3: CASSAGGKFTEAFF. Here the CDR3 DNA reads TGTGCCAGCAGCGCCGGGGGGAAGTTCACTGAAGCTTTCTTT.

The CDR3 is CAISARDTDTQYF. CDR3 in DNA: TGTGCCATCAGTGCCAGGGACACAGATACGCAGTATTTT. The gene calls are TRBV10-3 and TRBJ2-3, with a possible D match to TRBD1 (5 bases). The germline V and J ends were trimmed by 4 bases and 2 bases, with 7 bases remaining between them. Germline V gene sequence: CDR1 ENHRY, CDR2 SYGVKD. The CDR3 covers 13 residues.

As for this clone: The same CDR3 is also encoded by other DNA sequences in this sample. The chain combines TRBV7-9 with TRBJ1-5, with D tentatively TRBD1 (6 bases). The CDR3 is 15 amino acids. V lost 3 bases, J lost 5 bases, and 14 bases lay in between. Germline V gives CDR1 SEHNR, CDR2 FQNEAQ (reference sequence). Here the CDR3 reads CASSFTQGGDQPQHF. The DNA for the CDR3 is TGTGCCAGCAGCTTCACACAGGGCGGAGATCAGCCCCAGCATTTT.

The chain combines TRBV4-1 with TRBJ1-3; 8 positions match TRBD1. Germline-derived CDR1 and CDR2 are MGHRA and YSYEKL. The V and J ends lost 5 bases and 6 bases, in that order; junction bases with no gene match: 9. CDR3 length equals 15 residues. The CDR3 protein is CASSRRQGTANTIYF. CDR3 sequence (DNA): TGCGCCAGCAGCAGGCGACAGGGGACAGCAAACACCATATATTTT.

The chain couples TRBV27 to TRBJ2-7; the match to TRBD1 covers 9 bases. The germline CDR1 and CDR2 sequences are MNHEY and SMNVEV (reference sequence). The CDR3 is made up of 14 amino acids. V lost 5 bases, J lost 2 bases, and 4 bases stayed unmatched. CDR3 region: CASSVQGATYEQYF. The CDR3 coding sequence is TGTGCCAGCAGTGTACAGGGGGCCACCTACGAGCAGTACTTC.

The count of this clone is one. CDR3 DNA sequence: TGTGCCAGCTCACCCTCGGGCTGGAACACTGAAGCTTTCTTT. Translating it yields CASSPSGWNTEAFF. The chain joins TRBV18 to TRBJ1-1; D not resolved. The germline CDR1 and CDR2 sequences are KGHSH and LQKENI. This CDR3 is 14 amino acids long. Trimming removed 3 bases from V and 1 base from J, with 9 bases in between.

The genes are TRBV7-8 and TRBJ2-1; D call uncertain. Germline CDR1 and CDR2: SGHVS and FQNEAQ. The CDR3 is made up of 16 amino acids. The V end lost 1 base, the J end lost 0 bases, and 10 bases lay between the germline ends. As DNA, the CDR3 is TGTGCCAGCAGCTTAGGTGAATTAAGCTCCTACAATGAGCAGTTCTTC. Protein: CASSLGELSSYNEQFF.

V and J are TRBV7-9 and TRBJ1-4; TRBD1 aligns across 7 bases. The CDR3 loop spans 15 amino acids. V lost 4 bases, J lost 4 bases, and 6 bases stayed unmatched. CDR1 SEHNR and CDR2 FQNEAQ come from the germline V gene (reference sequence). DNA for the CDR3: TGTGCCAGCAGCTCGGGACAGAAACTTAATGAAAAACTGTTTTTT. Translated, it gives CASSSGQKLNEKLFF.

The chain joins TRBV9 to TRBJ2-2; D is possibly TRBD2 (6 bases). The CDR3 has 18 amino acids. Trimming took off 0 bases at V and 0 bases at J, with 15 bases between the two ends. Germline V CDR1 and CDR2: SGDLS, YYNGEE. The CDR3 loop is CASSVVMFGGTNTGELFF. CDR3 in DNA: TGTGCCAGCAGCGTAGTAATGTTTGGCGGGACGAACACCGGGGAGCTGTTTTTT.

This clone was detected only once. V gene TRBV9 combines with J gene TRBJ2-7; TRBD2 is a possible D gene (6 bases). V was pared by 3 bases and J by 7 bases, with 23 bases between. Germline loops: CDR1 SGDLS, CDR2 YYNGEE. The CDR3 covers 16 residues. The CDR3 loop is CASSADGSLSPKEQYF. CDR3 bases: TGTGCCAGCAGCGCGGACGGGAGCCTTAGCCCTAAAGAGCAGTACTTC.

This chain links TRBV7-2 with TRBJ2-3; no clear D gene. The CDR3 has 15 amino acids. Germline CDR1 and CDR2: SGHTA and FQGNSA. V was clipped by 3 bases and J by 1 base, with 11 bases between them. CDR3 amino acids: CASSLKVGGTDTQYF. The CDR3 region has the DNA TGTGCCAGCAGCTTGAAAGTTGGGGGCACAGATACGCAGTATTTT.

The rearrangement joins TRBV11-3 to TRBJ2-3; perhaps TRBD2 as D (5 bases). Germline loops: CDR1 SGHNT, CDR2 YENEEA. The CDR3 spans 15 residues. The germline V and J ends were trimmed by 4 bases and 7 bases, with 18 bases remaining between them. DNA for the CDR3: TGTGCCAGCAGCTCTGGATGGGAGAGGTCAAATACGCAGTATTTT. Translated: CASSSGWERSNTQYF. Filled out from reference TRBV11-3 and TRBJ2-3, the complete variable domain reads EAGVVQSPRYKIIEKKQPVAFWCNPISGHNTLYWYLQNLGQGPELLIRYENEEAVDDSQLPKDRFSAERLKGVDSTLKIQPAELGDSAVYLCASSSGWERSNTQYFGPGTRLTVL.

The CDR3 DNA reads TGCAGTGCAGATCACGATGAAAAACTGTTTTTT. Its protein product is CSADHDEKLFF. The chain employs TRBV20-1 and TRBJ1-4; no clear D. This CDR3 is 11 amino acids long. V was cut by 6 bases and J by 6 bases, with 8 bases left in between. The germline CDR1 and CDR2 sequences are DFQATT and SNEGSKA (reference sequence).

The chain employs TRBV5-1 and TRBJ2-5; D may match TRBD1 or TRBD2 (5 bases each). The CDR3 has 15 amino acids. The V end lost 0 bases, the J end lost 5 bases, and 14 bases lay between the germline ends. Germline values: CDR1 SGHRS, CDR2 YFSETQ. The DNA for the CDR3 is TGCGCCAGCAGCTTGGGGGGGAAGGAGATCGAGACCCAGTACTTC. It encodes CASSLGGKEIETQYF.

This rearrangement joins TRBV27 to TRBJ1-2; perhaps TRBD1 as D (6 bases). Between the trimmed V and J ends, which lost 6 bases and 8 bases, there was a span of 13 bases. The CDR3 runs 12 residues. Germline loops: CDR1 MNHEY, CDR2 SMNVEV (reference sequence). The CDR3 reads CASRQGSRGYTF. CDR3 bases: TGTGCCAGCAGACAGGGTTCTCGGGGCTACACCTTC.

The V call is TRBV9, the J call TRBJ2-3; perhaps D is TRBD1 or TRBD2 (7 bases each). The length of the CDR3 is 13 residues. Germline CDR1 is SGDLS and CDR2 is YYNGEE. Trimming took off 6 bases at V and 8 bases at J, with 16 bases between the two ends. The CDR3: CASTPGGELTQYF. CDR3 bases: TGTGCCAGCACCCCAGGGGGGGAACTTACGCAGTATTTT.

The chain combines TRBV5-5 with TRBJ1-1; D ambiguous. From germline, CDR1 is SGHKS and CDR2 YYEKEE (reference sequence). The CDR3 spans 11 residues. V lost 5 bases and J lost 10, with 12 bases in between. CDR3 sequence: CASSSSRRAFF. The DNA for the CDR3 is TGTGCCAGCAGTTCCAGCAGGAGAGCTTTCTTT.

This sequence joins TRBV7-9 and TRBJ2-3; unclear D gene. The CDR3 loop spans 11 amino acids. Between the trimmed V and J ends, which lost 8 bases and 2 bases, there was a span of 5 bases. Germline V gene lookup returns CDR1 SEHNR and CDR2 FQNEAQ (reference sequence). The CDR3 region is CASHSTDTQYF. CDR3 nucleotides: TGTGCCAGCCACTCCACAGATACGCAGTATTTT.

Details on this clone: A junction boundary mismatches the germline segment, possibly from a read error. CDR3 amino acids: CASSPGLAGGTLDF. For the CDR3, the DNA is TGTGCTAGCAGCCCGGGACTAGCGGGGGGAACTTTAGACTTC. V and J are TRBV7-7 and TRBJ2-5; 15 positions match TRBD2. The CDR3 covers 14 residues. The germline V gene has CDR1 SSHAT and CDR2 FNYEAQ (reference sequence).

The chain recombines TRBV30 with TRBJ2-1; a possible D gene is TRBD1 (5 bases). The length of the CDR3 is 14 residues. Germline V gene lookup returns CDR1 GTSNPN and CDR2 SVGIG (reference sequence). Deletions cut 3 bases from V and 5 bases from J, with 14 bases between. The CDR3 is CAWRLVRGHNEQFF. For the CDR3, the DNA is TGTGCCTGGAGGTTGGTAAGGGGCCACAATGAGCAGTTCTTC.

The chain links TRBV18 to TRBJ2-1, with 7 bases identical to TRBD1. Germline V gene sequence: CDR1 KGHSH, CDR2 LQKENI. CDR3 length equals 15 residues. V lost 6 bases, J lost 1 base, and 6 bases stayed unmatched. The CDR3 DNA sequence: TGTGCCAGCTCGCCCGACAGGGAATCCTACAATGAGCAGTTCTTC. This sequence encodes CASSPDRESYNEQFF.